The source of this T cell receptor beta chain is a study of blood T cell repertoires in COVID-19. About the study: Sites in the United States, Italy and Spain provided acute and convalescent COVID-19 samples. From T cells, B-cell-depleted T cells, or PBMCs came the material, which was cDNA or gDNA.

Methods used by the authors: Estimation of nucleated cell counts was performed using reference gene primer amplification. Libraries were prepared by immunoSEQ multiplex PCR; TCRdb keeps only in-frame clonotypes and omits some of them. V and J calls and clone size are as listed in that table; D and trimming were resolved from the DNA. The sample lists around 60,000 clones, roughly 86% seen once, with roughly 3.5% in the top ten. Germline V gene lookup returns CDR1 SGHAT and CDR2 FQNNGV. V lost 1 base, J lost 6 bases, and 10 bases lay in between. This CDR3 spans 13 amino acids. The chain is built from TRBV11-2 and TRBJ2-7, with a weak D call TRBD2 (5 bases). Sequences were obtained from peripheral blood. This clonotype was sampled from a man aged 45-60 years with active COVID-19. CDR3 in amino acids: CASSLVVRVEQYF. The CDR3 region has the DNA TGTGCCAGCAGCTTAGTAGTGCGGGTCGAGCAGTACTTC.